The 26 T cell receptor beta chains below all came from one sample that was sequenced in a study of blood T cell repertoires in COVID-19. Some clones are missing from TCRdb's copy, which holds only in-frame ones; the method was immunoSEQ multiplex PCR. Seen here are approximately 400,000 clones, roughly nine tenths observed once, and the top ten hold around 0.94%. The sample comprised PBMCs or T cells enriched from blood (not recorded which). The receptors were sampled from a woman aged 40 to 55 who had been exposed to COVID-19.

This clone was counted only a few times. The J gene is TRBJ1-1, the V gene TRBV27; 8 bases map to TRBD1. The V gene end was trimmed by 6 bases and the J gene end by 8 bases; junction bases not matched to a gene: 14. Germline CDR1 and CDR2: MNHEY and SMNVEV (reference sequence). This CDR3 is 15 amino acids long. The CDR3 sequence: CASREAGGSRVEAFF. CDR3 bases: TGTGCCAGCAGGGAAGCAGGGGGCTCTAGAGTAGAAGCTTTCTTT.

The chain recombines TRBV6-5 with TRBJ2-7; a weak D match, TRBD1 (6 bases). CDR1 MNHEY and CDR2 SVGAGI come from the germline V gene. Trimming pared 2 bases from V and 1 base from J, leaving 6 bases between. The CDR3 runs 13 residues. The CDR3 DNA reads TGTGCCAGCAGTTACGGACAGTCCTACGAGCAGTACTTC. It yields the protein CASSYGQSYEQYF.

V is TRBV29-1 and J is TRBJ1-2; TRBD1 matches at 7 bases. Germline assignment: CDR1 SQVTM and CDR2 ANQGSEA. The CDR3 is made up of 15 amino acids. The V and J ends lost 4 bases and 2 bases, in that order; junction bases with no gene match: 10. The CDR3 region is CSVVVSGGRNYGYTF. The CDR3 DNA reads TGCAGCGTTGTGGTTTCAGGGGGGAGAAACTATGGCTACACCTTC. Drawing the rest from reference TRBV29-1 and TRBJ1-2, the complete variable domain is SAVISQKPSRDICQRGTSLTIQCQVDSQVTMMFWYRQQPGQSLTLIATANQGSEATYESGFVIDKFPISRPNLTFSTLTVSNMSPEDSSIYLCSVVVSGGRNYGYTFGSGTRLTVV.

This clone has a handful of counts. The same CDR3 is also encoded by other DNA sequences in this sample. The V call is TRBV5-1, the J call TRBJ1-1; 7 bases are shared with TRBD1. With 4 bases clipped from V and 3 bases from J, the junction kept 6 bases outside the gene matches. The CDR3 consists of 14 residues. Germline CDR1 and CDR2: SGHRS and YFSETQ. The CDR3: CASSLRQGDTEAFF. CDR3 nucleotide sequence: TGCGCCAGCAGCCTGAGACAGGGAGACACTGAAGCTTTCTTT.

The V gene is TRBV29-1, the J gene TRBJ2-1; no clear D gene. Germline values: CDR1 SQVTM, CDR2 ANQGSEA. V lost 6 bases, J lost 4 bases, and 7 bases lay in between. The CDR3 extends over 11 amino acids. The DNA of the CDR3 is TGCAGCGTCACTACGTACAATGAGCAGTTCTTC. Its translation: CSVTTYNEQFF.

The chain carries TRBV27 and TRBJ1-5; D gene ambiguous. Trimming cost V 1 base and J 2 bases, with 6 bases left between them. Looked up from germline, CDR1 is MNHEY and CDR2 is SMNVEV (reference sequence). The CDR3 totals 14 residues. This CDR3 is CASSLFRGNQPQHF. CDR3 bases: TGTGCCAGCAGTTTATTTCGGGGCAATCAGCCCCAGCATTTT.

The V and J genes are TRBV19 and TRBJ1-1, with 11 bases identical to TRBD1. There are 16 residues in the CDR3. Germline lookup yields CDR1 LNHDA and CDR2 SQIVND (reference sequence). The trim removed 3 bases at V and 4 bases at J, leaving 7 bases unmatched. CDR3 bases: TGTGCCAGTAGTATGAGGCCGGGACAGGGGGGCACTGAAGCTTTCTTT. It specifies CASSMRPGQGGTEAFF.

The chain links TRBV19 to TRBJ1-2, with TRBD1 matching over 10 bases. The CDR3 is 14 residues long. Per germline, CDR1 LNHDA and CDR2 SQIVND (reference sequence). V lost 3 bases, J lost 8 bases, and 6 bases stayed unmatched. The CDR3 DNA follows: TGTGCCAGTAGTATCGGGACAGGGGCCAAGGGCTACACCTTC. Its protein product is CASSIGTGAKGYTF.

V and J are TRBV28 and TRBJ1-5; tentative D call: TRBD1 (6 bases). Trimming took off 10 bases at V and 0 bases at J, with 16 bases between the two ends. The CDR3 totals 15 residues. Germline values: CDR1 MDHEN, CDR2 SYDVKM. CDR3 region: CATLKGGSSNQPQHF. CDR3 coding DNA: TGTGCCACCCTCAAGGGGGGGTCTAGCAATCAGCCCCAGCATTTT.

The CDR3 loop reads CASSPTLAGGPSADTQYF. The CDR3 nucleotides are TGTGCCAGCTCACCAACACTAGCGGGAGGGCCGTCGGCTGATACGCAGTATTTT. The chain uses TRBV18 and TRBJ2-3, with 13 bases matching TRBD2. The CDR3 runs 18 residues. With 2 bases clipped from V and 6 bases from J, the junction kept 11 bases outside the gene matches. Germline V gene sequence: CDR1 KGHSH, CDR2 LQKENI. Filled out from reference TRBV18 and TRBJ2-3, the complete variable domain reads NAGVMQNPRHLVRRRGQEARLRCSPMKGHSHVYWYRQLPEEGLKFMVYLQKENIIDESGMPKERFSAEFPKEGPSILRIQQVVRGDSAAYFCASSPTLAGGPSADTQYFGPGTRLTVL.

The chain combines TRBV21-1 with TRBJ1-1; the D segment call TRBD1 is taken from the table without a DNA check. TRBV21-1 is listed as a pseudogene. This CDR3 spans 12 amino acids. CDR3 bases: TGTGCCAGGGGCGAATGGGACACTGAAGCTTTCTTT. Translated, it gives CARGEWDTEAFF.

To note about this clone: One end of the junction is discordant with germline, which a read error may explain. The chain employs TRBV19 and TRBJ1-5; weak D call: TRBD1 (6 bases). The germline CDR1 and CDR2 sequences are LNHDA and SQIVND (reference sequence). This CDR3 comprises 13 residues. CDR3: CASSVDRNQPQHF. The CDR3 nucleotides are TGTGCCAGTAGTGTAGACAGGAATCAGCCCCAGCATTTT. Full variable domain (missing parts from reference TRBV19 and TRBJ1-5): DGGITQSPKYLFRKEGQNVTLSCEQNLNHDAMYWYRQDPGQGLRLIYYSQIVNDFQKGDIAEGYSVSREKKESFPLTVTSAQKNPTAFYLCASSVDRNQPQHFGDGTRLSIL.

This clone was found once. The chain carries TRBV27 and TRBJ2-7; TRBD2 agrees at 8 bases. V was pared by 5 bases and J by 6 bases, with 15 bases of the junction left unmatched. Germline CDR1 reads MNHEY; CDR2 reads SMNVEV (reference sequence). There are 16 residues in the CDR3. The CDR3 protein is CASSPYHGGAIPEQYF. For the CDR3, the DNA is TGTGCCAGCAGTCCATACCACGGGGGGGCCATCCCCGAGCAGTACTTC.

This clone was observed a few times. This chain connects TRBV19 to TRBJ1-5; 12 bases are shared with TRBD1. This CDR3 spans 16 amino acids. The V and J ends lost 2 bases and 6 bases, in that order; junction bases with no gene match: 5. The germline gives CDR1 LNHDA, CDR2 SQIVND (reference sequence). The CDR3 loop is CASSIRDRGPSQPQHF. The CDR3 DNA is TGTGCCAGTAGTATAAGGGACAGGGGGCCTAGTCAGCCCCAGCATTTT.

As regards this clone: The same CDR3 is also encoded by other DNA sequences in this sample. The CDR3 bases are TGTGCCAGCAGCGTCGGGACAGGGGCTGGAAACACCATATATTTT. Translation: CASSVGTGAGNTIYF. The chain couples TRBV9 to TRBJ1-3; TRBD1 matches at 10 bases. From germline, CDR1 is SGDLS and CDR2 YYNGEE. The trim removed 2 bases at V and 2 bases at J, leaving 1 base unmatched. The CDR3 totals 15 residues.

The chain employs TRBV3-1 (or the pseudogene TRBV3-2) and TRBJ2-1; 11 bases fit TRBD2. The CDR3 totals 16 residues. Germline CDR1 reads LGHDT; CDR2 reads YNNKEL (reference sequence). V shed 3 bases, J shed 6 bases, and the junction held 7 bases outside the gene matches. The DNA for the CDR3 is TGTGCCAGCAGCCACGATAGCGGGAGGGCCCGCAATGAGCAGTTCTTC. This codes for CASSHDSGRARNEQFF.

The V and J genes are TRBV7-9 and TRBJ1-5; maybe TRBD1 (5 bases). CDR1 is SEHNR, CDR2 FQNEAQ, per germline (reference sequence). The CDR3 is 15 residues long. V was cut by 4 bases and J by 0 bases, with 10 bases left in between. The chain's CDR3 is CASSSDRYSNQPQHF. CDR3 bases: TGTGCCAGCAGCTCCGACAGATATAGCAATCAGCCCCAGCATTTT. Together with reference TRBV7-9 and TRBJ1-5, the CDR3 gives the full variable domain: DTGVSQNPRHKITKRGQNVTFRCDPISEHNRLYWYRQTLGQGPEFLTYFQNEAQLEKSRLLSDRFSAERPKGSFSTLEIQRTEQGDSAMYLCASSSDRYSNQPQHFGDGTRLSIL.

This clone occurred once. The chain uses TRBV3-1 (or the pseudogene TRBV3-2) and TRBJ2-5, with D possibly being TRBD2 (5 bases). Germline V gene data show CDR1 as LGHDT and CDR2 as YNNKEL (reference sequence). CDR3 length: 14 residues. Trimming cost V 0 bases and J 5 bases, with 10 bases left between them. Here the CDR3 reads CASSQDGSDETQYF. CDR3 bases: TGTGCCAGCAGCCAAGATGGTAGCGACGAGACCCAGTACTTC.

The rearrangement uses TRBV2 and TRBJ2-6; 7 nucleotides align to TRBD2. The CDR3 runs 16 residues. Looked up from germline, CDR1 is SNHLY and CDR2 is FYNNEI. The trim removed 7 bases at V and 3 bases at J, leaving 9 bases unmatched. The CDR3 coding sequence is TGTGCCAGCATTGGACGGCGGGAGTTTGGGGCCAACGTCCTGACTTTC. This sequence encodes CASIGRREFGANVLTF.

This chain joins TRBV15 and TRBJ2-1, with 7 bases that match TRBD2. The germline CDR1 and CDR2 sequences are LNHNV and YYDKDF (reference sequence). CDR3 length: 13 amino acids. The ends lost 5 bases at V and 8 bases at J; junction bases unmatched: 6. This chain's CDR3 is CATSGVAGDEQFF. The DNA of the CDR3 is TGTGCCACCAGCGGGGTGGCGGGGGATGAGCAGTTCTTC.

The chain has TRBV27 and TRBJ1-1; no reliable D call. Germline CDR1 reads MNHEY; CDR2 reads SMNVEV (reference sequence). V lost 3 bases, J lost 5 bases, and 10 bases lay in between. The CDR3 sequence is 13 residues long. The CDR3 spells CASSLPGGTEAFF. The CDR3 DNA reads as TGTGCCAGCAGTTTGCCGGGAGGGACTGAAGCTTTCTTT.

This clone showed up just once. The CDR3 reads CASSEARGSAETQYF. CDR3 DNA sequence: TGCGCCAGCAGTGAGGCCAGGGGATCCGCGGAGACCCAGTACTTC. The chain joins TRBV10-1 to TRBJ2-5; TRBD1 is a possible D gene (6 bases). Trimming removed 2 bases from V and 5 bases from J, with 15 bases in between. This CDR3 spans 15 amino acids. Germline V CDR1 and CDR2: WNHNN, SYGVQD (reference sequence).

CDR3 DNA: TGTGCCAGCAGCCAATTGTCCTCAGGGGCTAATGGCTACACCTTC. Encoded protein: CASSQLSSGANGYTF. The V and J genes are TRBV5-6 and TRBJ1-2; D is possibly TRBD1 (6 bases). Germline-derived CDR1 and CDR2 are SGHDT and YYEEEE. This CDR3 comprises 15 residues. V lost 4 bases, J lost 6 bases, and 19 bases lay in between.

Comments on this clone: The same CDR3 arises from other DNA sequences in this sample as well. DNA of the CDR3: TGTGCCAGCAGCACCGCGGCAGGGAAAGGCTACACCTTC. Encoded protein: CASSTAAGKGYTF. This chain links TRBV3-1 (or the pseudogene TRBV3-2) with TRBJ1-2, with TRBD1 as a possible D gene (5 bases). The CDR3 contains 13 residues. The V end was cut by 5 bases, the J end by 8 bases, with 15 bases between. Germline V lookup: CDR1 LGHDT, CDR2 YNNKEL (reference sequence).

V gene TRBV6-5 combines with J gene TRBJ2-7; TRBD2 is a possible D gene (6 bases). The V end was cut by 6 bases, the J end by 2 bases, with 14 bases between. Germline-derived CDR1 and CDR2 are MNHEY and SVGAGI. CDR3 length equals 14 residues. The CDR3 sequence: CASRTSGGTYEQYF. The CDR3 nucleotides read TGTGCCAGCAGGACCAGCGGCGGGACCTACGAGCAGTACTTC.

On this clone: This is likely a read error, given that the CDR3 carries no conserved phenylalanine or tryptophan at its end. The DNA is left out, because the CDR3 cannot be placed on it with certainty; the CDR3 is given as TCRdb lists it. The chain employs TRBV6-1 and TRBJ1-5; TRBD1, the table's D call, was not compared with the DNA. The germline V gene has CDR1 MNHNS and CDR2 SASEGT. The CDR3 extends over 13 residues, inclusive of both ends. The CDR3 sequence: CASSEGLGDRGLV.